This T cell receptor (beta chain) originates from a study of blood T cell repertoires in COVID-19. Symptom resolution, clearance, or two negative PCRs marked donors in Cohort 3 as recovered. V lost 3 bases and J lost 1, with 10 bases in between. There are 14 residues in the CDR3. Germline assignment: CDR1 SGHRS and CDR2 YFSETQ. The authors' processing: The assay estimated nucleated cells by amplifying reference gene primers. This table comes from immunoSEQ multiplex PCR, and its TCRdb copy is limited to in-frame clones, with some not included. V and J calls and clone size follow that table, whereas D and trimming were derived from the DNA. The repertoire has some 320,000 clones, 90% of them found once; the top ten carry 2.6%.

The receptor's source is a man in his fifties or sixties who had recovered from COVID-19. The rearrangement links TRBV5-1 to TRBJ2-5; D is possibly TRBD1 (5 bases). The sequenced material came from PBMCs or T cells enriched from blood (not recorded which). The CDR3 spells CASSWTTAQETQYF. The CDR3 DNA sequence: TGCGCCAGCAGCTGGACGACAGCCCAAGAGACCCAGTACTTC.